The 14 T cell receptor beta chains below come from one sample, sequenced in a study of tumor-infiltrating lymphocytes in primary liver carcinoma. cDNA specific to TCR beta was made from approximately 500 ng of total RNA, with a constant-region primer employed for priming. What produced the TCR beta libraries was three nested multiplex PCR rounds using slightly modified ARM-PCR. Researchers ran the first two PCR rounds for roughly 10 cycles each with TRBV1-TRBV30 forward primers and a C-beta reverse primer. TCRdb re-called the multiplex PCR reads through MiXCR, storing one row per CDR3 protein. The data contain tens of thousands of distinct CDR3 sequences, approximately 77% of them singletons. Co-extraction yielded RNA and DNA from around 20-30 mg of unsorted bulk tissue. Sequencing was carried out using liver tumor tissue from sampling region 5. Subset in this sample: tumor region T5, tumor centre. The receptors were sampled from a woman between 25 and 40 years old with primary liver carcinoma and hepatitis B virus infection.

A word on this clonotype: Germline and junction disagree at one end, which may indicate a read error. J is TRBJ2-7 and V is TRBV11-2; TRBD2 aligns across 7 bases. This CDR3 has 17 amino acids. Per germline, CDR1 SGHAT and CDR2 FQNNGV. This chain's CDR3 is CASNSLLGRVNSYEQYF. The CDR3 bases are TGTGCAAGCAACTCCCTACTGGGGAGGGTGAACTCCTACGAGCAGTACTTC.

Points on this clonotype: One base away lies a much larger clone, so this may be a sequencing read error. The V and J genes are TRBV11-3 and TRBJ2-3; D is uncertain. This CDR3 has 14 residues. Germline CDR1 and CDR2: SGHNT and YENEEA. CDR3 DNA: TGTGCCAGCAGATTAGATTCGTCCAGTTTCACCCCCTTTTTC. It encodes CASRLDSSSFTPFF.

Comments on this clonotype: This CDR3 fails to terminate in the conserved phenylalanine or tryptophan, so it likely reflects a read error. The chain links TRBV6-2 or TRBV6-3 to TRBJ1-5; D gene uncertain. The DNA end is a closer match to TRBJ2-3, so the J assignment may be wrong. This CDR3 region has 14 residues. From germline, CDR1 is MNHEY and CDR2 SVGEGT. As DNA, the CDR3 is TGTGCCAGCAGCTACCTGGATAGCAATCAGCCCCAGTATTCT. Residues: CASSYLDSNQPQYS.

This clonotype is a singleton in its sample. The junction departs from germline at one end; a sequencing error may be responsible. The chain combines TRBV4-1 with TRBJ2-5; weak D call: TRBD2 (7 bases). CDR1 is MGHRA and CDR2 is YSYEKL in the germline V gene. The CDR3 is made up of 15 amino acids. The CDR3 DNA reads TGCGCCAGCAGCCAAGAAGAGAGGGGGGGCGAGACTCAGTGTTTC. It translates to CASSQEERGGETQCF.

CDR3 DNA sequence: TGTGCCAGCAGTGCCGCAACGGGGGGCACAGATACGCAGTATTTT. Encoded protein: CASSAATGGTDTQYF. The chain is built from TRBV6-4 and TRBJ2-3; the D gene is possibly TRBD2 (6 bases). V lost 4 bases and J 1 base, leaving 12 bases between the germline ends. CDR3 size: 15 residues. CDR1 is MRHNA, CDR2 SNTAGT, per germline.

Comment on this clonotype: Sequence at one end of the junction differs from germline and may be a read error. V gene TRBV28 combines with J gene TRBJ2-1, with a tentative D call TRBD2 (6 bases). Germline values: CDR1 MDHEN, CDR2 SYDVKM. This CDR3 region has 15 residues. For the CDR3, the DNA is TGTGCCAGGAGTATGGGACTTGGACCTTACAATGAGAAGTTCTTC. Translated: CARSMGLGPYNEKFF. The full variable domain, in which reference TRBV28 and TRBJ2-1 provide the parts outside the CDR3, is DVKVTQSSRYLVKRTGEKVFLECVQDMDHENMFWYRQDPGLGLRLIYFSYDVKMKEKGDIPEGYSVSREKKERFSLILESASTNQTSMYLCARSMGLGPYNEKFFGPGTRLTVL.

With respect to this clonotype: This CDR3 fails to terminate in the conserved phenylalanine or tryptophan, so it likely reflects a read error. DNA of the CDR3: TGTACCAGCAGCCTATGTACAGCCTCCCGGCAGCCCCAGCATTGT. Translation: CTSSLCTASRQPQHC. The chain uses TRBV5-6 and TRBJ1-5; no firm D call. Germline lookup yields CDR1 SGHDT and CDR2 YYEEEE. CDR3 length equals 15 residues.

As to this clonotype: A read error may account for a junction end that differs from germline. The rearrangement links TRBV5-1 to TRBJ1-1, with D uncertain. CDR1 SGHRS and CDR2 YFSETQ come from the germline V gene. This CDR3 contains 13 residues. In nucleotides, the CDR3 is TGCGTCAGCATCTCGGACCTCCGAGGAGAAGCTTTCTTT. Encoded protein: CVSISDLRGEAFF. Complete variable domain (other parts from reference TRBV5-1 and TRBJ1-1): KAGVTQTPRYLIKTRGQQVTLSCSPISGHRSVSWYQQTPGQGLQFLFEYFSETQRNKGNFPGRFSGRQFSNSRSEMNVSTLELGDSALYLCVSISDLRGEAFFGQGTRLTVV.

Notes on this clonotype: An end of the junction differs from the germline gene, which may be a read error. V usage is TRBV6-5 and J usage is TRBJ2-7; D is undetermined. Germline CDR1 MNHEY, CDR2 SVGAGI. The CDR3 consists of 15 residues. As DNA, the CDR3 is TGTGCCAGCGGTTACAATGACGGCAGCTCCTACGAGCAGTACTTC. Protein sequence: CASGYNDGSSYEQYF.

About this clonotype itself: An end of the junction does not agree with germline; a read error may underlie this. The chain employs TRBV9 and TRBJ2-1; 8 nucleotides align to TRBD1. Germline CDR1 reads SGDLS; CDR2 reads YYNGEE. There are 15 residues in the CDR3. The CDR3 nucleotides are TGTGCCGGCAGCGCAGGGGGCTCCCCCTACAATGAGCAGTTCTTC. Translating gives CAGSAGGSPYNEQFF.

A note on this clonotype: One end of the junction does not line up with germline, which may come from a read error. This chain connects TRBV29-1 to TRBJ1-2; 8 bases are a match to TRBD1. Germline lookup yields CDR1 SQVTM and CDR2 ANQGSEA. The CDR3 runs to 16 residues. CDR3 nucleotide sequence: TGCAGCAATGTAAATTTTGGACAGGGAATACTCTATGGTTACACCTTC. Its protein is CSNVNFGQGILYGYTF.

The rearrangement uses TRBV6-1 and TRBJ2-7; D is unclear. The ends were cut back, 6 bases at V and 0 bases at J, with 12 bases in the middle. This CDR3 contains 14 residues. Germline CDR1 and CDR2: MNHNS and SASEGT. CDR3 region: CASSLGRSSYEQYF. The CDR3 DNA reads as TGTGCCAGCAGCCTCGGGCGGAGCTCCTACGAGCAGTACTTC.

Comment on this clonotype: A much larger clone differs from this one at a single base, so this may be a read error. Likely a read error: the CDR3 ends without its conserved phenylalanine or tryptophan. The chain is built from TRBV11-2 and TRBJ2-7; the match to TRBD2 covers 7 bases. Germline lookup yields CDR1 SGHAT and CDR2 FQNNGV. The trim removed 5 bases at V and 6 bases at J, leaving 10 bases unmatched. This CDR3 comprises 14 residues. CDR3: CASSPSGTGAEQYY. CDR3 DNA sequence: TGTGCCAGCAGCCCAAGCGGGACGGGTGCCGAGCAGTACTAC.

This chain joins TRBV6-2 or TRBV6-3 and TRBJ2-2; maybe TRBD2 (5 bases). Trimming pared 8 bases from V and 14 bases from J, leaving 33 bases between. There are 17 residues in the CDR3. Germline CDR1 reads MNHEY; CDR2 reads SVGEGT. Written as DNA, the CDR3 is TGTGCCAGCTGTTTGTATAATCGGCGGCCGAACACCGGGAAACTGTTTTTT. Its protein product is CASCLYNRRPNTGKLFF.